This T cell receptor beta chain was sequenced during a study of PD-1 blockade in classical Hodgkin lymphoma. Produced via immunoSEQ multiplex PCR; TCRdb's table is partial and in-frame only. The sample comprises 95,000 or so clones, around four fifths of which are singletons, and approximately 12% rests with the top ten. The patients all showed relapse after autologous stem cell transplantation, while their brentuximab vedotin exposure varied. The germline V gene encodes CDR1 MNHNS and CDR2 SASEGT. V lost 0 bases to trimming and J lost 7 bases, with 15 bases between them. The CDR3 covers 15 residues.

The rearrangement joins TRBV6-1 to TRBJ2-5; the D gene is possibly TRBD2 (6 bases). The clonotype was recovered from a human donor with classical Hodgkin lymphoma. The sample in question was peripheral blood mononuclear cells (PBMCs), obtained at baseline. The chain's CDR3 is CASSEALALLGTQYF. CDR3 coding DNA: TGTGCCAGCAGTGAAGCACTAGCCTTACTTGGGACCCAGTACTTC.